These T cell receptor beta chains were read from a single sample in a study of shared clonotypes between healthy human individuals. Some clones are missing from TCRdb's copy, which holds only in-frame ones; the method was immunoSEQ multiplex PCR. The data hold about 2.2 million clones, with just over 90% observed a single time. The specimen was naive CD8+ T cells from PBMCs. Every receptor here comes from a man between 18 and 29 years old in good health. Some clones in this sample may be carry-over from other donors' samples. Each CDR3 is given with its conserved first and last residue. The D gene is left open where the match is weak. Clone size is not always given. Where it is, it says once, few, many or a class for expanded clones.

d_call: .
v_call: TRBV30
clone_size: .
j_call: TRBJ2-3
cdr3_nt: TGTGCCTGGAGTGGGTACAGGGTCCTCGATACGCAGTATTTT
cdr3_aa: CAWSGYRVLDTQYF

d_call: .
v_call: TRBV10-2
clone_size: once
j_call: TRBJ2-7
cdr3_nt: TGCGCCAGCAGCTCTTCCGGGAGAGAGCAGTACTTC
cdr3_aa: CASSSSGREQYF

d_call: TRBD1
v_call: TRBV11-2
clone_size: .
j_call: TRBJ1-3
cdr3_nt: TGTGCCAGCAGCTCCAGGCCCGGACAGGGGTTAACTGGAAACACCATATATTTT
cdr3_aa: CASSSRPGQGLTGNTIYF

d_call: TRBD1
v_call: TRBV29-1
clone_size: .
j_call: TRBJ2-7
cdr3_nt: TGCAGCGCCGTCCCGAGACAGGGGCCCTCCTACGAGCAGTACTTC
cdr3_aa: CSAVPRQGPSYEQYF

d_call: TRBD1
v_call: TRBV29-1
clone_size: once
j_call: TRBJ1-2
cdr3_nt: TGCAGCGGTGAAGGGGGCCCAGGCTACACCTTC
cdr3_aa: CSGEGGPGYTF

d_call: TRBD2
v_call: TRBV4-1
clone_size: .
j_call: TRBJ2-1
cdr3_nt: TGCGCCAGCAGCCTTGGGACTAGCGGGGACAATGAGCAGTTCTTC
cdr3_aa: CASSLGTSGDNEQFF

d_call: .
v_call: TRBV4-1
clone_size: .
j_call: TRBJ2-1
cdr3_nt: TGCGCCAGCACGAGTATCGGGGGCTCCTACAATGAGCAGTTCTTC
cdr3_aa: CASTSIGGSYNEQFF

d_call: .
v_call: TRBV6-6
clone_size: .
j_call: TRBJ1-1
cdr3_nt: TGTGCCAGCAGTGAGTTAGGAGGCGTTGGGTCTGAAGCTTTCTTT
cdr3_aa: CASSELGGVGSEAFF

d_call: TRBD2
v_call: TRBV9
clone_size: .
j_call: TRBJ2-7
cdr3_nt: TGTGCCAGCAGCGTAGACCGAGCGGGACCCTACGAGCAGTACTTC
cdr3_aa: CASSVDRAGPYEQYF

d_call: TRBD1
v_call: TRBV28
clone_size: .
j_call: TRBJ1-1
cdr3_nt: TGTGCCAGCAGTTCAGACAGGGAATGGGACACTGAAGCTTTCTTT
cdr3_aa: CASSSDREWDTEAFF